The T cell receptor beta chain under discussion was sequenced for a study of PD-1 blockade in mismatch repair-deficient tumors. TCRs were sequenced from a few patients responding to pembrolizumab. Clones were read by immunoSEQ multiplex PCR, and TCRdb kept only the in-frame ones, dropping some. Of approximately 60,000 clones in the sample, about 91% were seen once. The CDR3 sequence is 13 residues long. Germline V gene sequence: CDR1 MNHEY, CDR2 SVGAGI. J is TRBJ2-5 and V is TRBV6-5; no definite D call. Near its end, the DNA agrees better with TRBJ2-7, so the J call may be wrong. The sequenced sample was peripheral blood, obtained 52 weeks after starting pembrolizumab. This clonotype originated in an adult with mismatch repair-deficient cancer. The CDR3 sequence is CASSRGRSYEQYF. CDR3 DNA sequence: TGTGCCAGCAGTAGAGGACGCAGCTACGAGCAGTACTTC.